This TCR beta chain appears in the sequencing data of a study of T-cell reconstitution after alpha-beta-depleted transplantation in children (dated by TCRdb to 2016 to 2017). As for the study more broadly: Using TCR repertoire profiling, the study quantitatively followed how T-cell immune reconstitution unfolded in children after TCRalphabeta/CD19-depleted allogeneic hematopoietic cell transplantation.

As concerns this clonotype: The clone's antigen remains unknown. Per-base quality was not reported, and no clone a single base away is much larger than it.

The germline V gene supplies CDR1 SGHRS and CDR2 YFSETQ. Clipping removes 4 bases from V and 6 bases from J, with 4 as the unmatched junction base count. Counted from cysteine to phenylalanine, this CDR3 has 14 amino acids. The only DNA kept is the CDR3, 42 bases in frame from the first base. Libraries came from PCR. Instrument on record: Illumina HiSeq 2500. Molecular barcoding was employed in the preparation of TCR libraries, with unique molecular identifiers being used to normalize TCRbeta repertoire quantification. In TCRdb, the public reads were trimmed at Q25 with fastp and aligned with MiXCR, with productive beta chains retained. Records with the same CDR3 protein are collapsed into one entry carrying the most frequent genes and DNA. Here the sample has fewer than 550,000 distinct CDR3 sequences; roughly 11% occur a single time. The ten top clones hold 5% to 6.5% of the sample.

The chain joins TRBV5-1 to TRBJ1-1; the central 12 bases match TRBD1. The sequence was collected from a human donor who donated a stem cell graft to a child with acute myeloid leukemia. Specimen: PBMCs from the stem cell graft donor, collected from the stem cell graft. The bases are TGCGCCAGCAGCCAGGGACAGGGGGCTCCTGAAGCTTTCTTT. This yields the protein CASSQGQGAPEAFF.